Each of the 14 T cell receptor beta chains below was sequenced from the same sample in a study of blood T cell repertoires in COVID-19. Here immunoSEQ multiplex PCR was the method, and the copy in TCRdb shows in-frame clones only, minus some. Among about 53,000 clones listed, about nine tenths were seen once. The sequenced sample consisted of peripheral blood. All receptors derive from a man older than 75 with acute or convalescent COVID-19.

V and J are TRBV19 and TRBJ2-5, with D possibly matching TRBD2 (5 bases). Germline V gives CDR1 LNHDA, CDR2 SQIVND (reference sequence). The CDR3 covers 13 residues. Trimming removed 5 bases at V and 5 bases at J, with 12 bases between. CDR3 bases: TGTGCCAGTAGTCCAGGACTGGTGGAGACCCAGTACTTC. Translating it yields CASSPGLVETQYF.

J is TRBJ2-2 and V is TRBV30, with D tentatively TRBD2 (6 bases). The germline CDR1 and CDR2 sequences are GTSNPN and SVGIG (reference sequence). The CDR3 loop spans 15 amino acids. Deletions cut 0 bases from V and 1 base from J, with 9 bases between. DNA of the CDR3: TGTGCCTGGAGTGTACTGGGGGGGAACACCGGGGAGCTGTTTTTT. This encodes CAWSVLGGNTGELFF.

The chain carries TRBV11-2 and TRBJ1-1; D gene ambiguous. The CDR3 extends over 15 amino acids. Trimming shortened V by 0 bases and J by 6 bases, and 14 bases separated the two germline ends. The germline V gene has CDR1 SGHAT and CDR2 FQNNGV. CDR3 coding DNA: TGTGCCAGCAGCTTAGATTTGAACCGGGGATCTGAAGCTTTCTTT. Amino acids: CASSLDLNRGSEAFF.

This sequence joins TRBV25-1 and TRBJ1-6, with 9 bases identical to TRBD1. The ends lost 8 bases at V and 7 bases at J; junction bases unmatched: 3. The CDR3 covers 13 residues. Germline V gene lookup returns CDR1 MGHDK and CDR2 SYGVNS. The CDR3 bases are TGTGCCAGCTTGGACAGGGGCAATTCACCCCTCCACTTT. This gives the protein CASLDRGNSPLHF.

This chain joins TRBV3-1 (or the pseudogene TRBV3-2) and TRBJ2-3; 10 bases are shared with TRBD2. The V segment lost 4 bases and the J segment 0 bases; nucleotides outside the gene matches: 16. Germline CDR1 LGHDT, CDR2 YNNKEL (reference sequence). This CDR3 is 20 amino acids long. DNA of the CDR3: TGTGCCAGCAGCCCCGGGACTGGGGCTAGCGGGGGCCCTAGCACAGATACGCAGTATTTT. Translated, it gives CASSPGTGASGGPSTDTQYF.

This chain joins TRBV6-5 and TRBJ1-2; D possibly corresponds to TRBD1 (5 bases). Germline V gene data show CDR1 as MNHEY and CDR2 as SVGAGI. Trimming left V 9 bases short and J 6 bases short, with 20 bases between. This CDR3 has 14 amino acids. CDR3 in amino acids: CASQTGGSTNGYTF. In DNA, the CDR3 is TGTGCCAGTCAGACGGGGGGTAGCACGAATGGCTACACCTTC.

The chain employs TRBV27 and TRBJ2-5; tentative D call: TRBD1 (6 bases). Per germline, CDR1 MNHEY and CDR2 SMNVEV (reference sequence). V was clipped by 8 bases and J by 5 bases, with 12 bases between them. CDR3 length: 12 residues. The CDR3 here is CASGYREETQYF. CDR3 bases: TGTGCCAGCGGCTACAGGGAGGAGACCCAGTACTTC.

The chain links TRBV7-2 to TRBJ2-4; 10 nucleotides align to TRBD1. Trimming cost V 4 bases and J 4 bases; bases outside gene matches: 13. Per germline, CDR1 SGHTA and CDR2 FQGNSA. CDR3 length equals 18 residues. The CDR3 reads CASSYRSPDRGTKNIQYF. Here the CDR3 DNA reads TGTGCCAGCAGCTACCGATCGCCGGACAGGGGGACAAAAAACATTCAGTACTTC.

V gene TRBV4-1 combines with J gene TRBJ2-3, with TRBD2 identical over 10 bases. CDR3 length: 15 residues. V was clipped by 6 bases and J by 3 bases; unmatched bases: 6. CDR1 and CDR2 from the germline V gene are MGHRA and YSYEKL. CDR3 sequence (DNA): TGCGCCAGCAGGAGACTAGCGGGCTTTACAGATACGCAGTATTTT. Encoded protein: CASRRLAGFTDTQYF.

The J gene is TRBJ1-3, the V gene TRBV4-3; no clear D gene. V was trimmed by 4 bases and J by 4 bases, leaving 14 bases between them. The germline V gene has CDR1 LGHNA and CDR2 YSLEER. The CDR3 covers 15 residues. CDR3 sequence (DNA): TGCGCCAGCAGCCGTAGCGCAGAAGGCGGAAACACCATATATTTT. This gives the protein CASSRSAEGGNTIYF.

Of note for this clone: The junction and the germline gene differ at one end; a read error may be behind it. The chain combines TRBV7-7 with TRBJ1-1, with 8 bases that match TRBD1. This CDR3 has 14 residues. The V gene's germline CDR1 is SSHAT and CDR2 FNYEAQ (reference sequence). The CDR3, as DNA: TGTGCTAGCAGCCCCGGACAGGGAAGCACTGAAGCTTTCTTT. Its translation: CASSPGQGSTEAFF.

CDR3 sequence reads: CASSLDGSSGNTIYF. In DNA, the CDR3 is TGTGCCAGCAGTCTCGACGGGAGCTCTGGAAACACCATATATTTT. The chain couples TRBV7-2 to TRBJ1-3; no reliable D call. With 6 bases removed from V and 0 bases from J, the gap between germline ends came to 12 bases. There are 15 residues in the CDR3. The V gene's germline CDR1 is SGHTA and CDR2 FQGNSA.

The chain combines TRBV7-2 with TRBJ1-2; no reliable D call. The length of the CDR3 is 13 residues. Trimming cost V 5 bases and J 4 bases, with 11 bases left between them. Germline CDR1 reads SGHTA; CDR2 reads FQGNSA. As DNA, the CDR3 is TGTGCCAGCAGCGTAGAGCCTTTCTATGGCTACACCTTC. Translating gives CASSVEPFYGYTF.

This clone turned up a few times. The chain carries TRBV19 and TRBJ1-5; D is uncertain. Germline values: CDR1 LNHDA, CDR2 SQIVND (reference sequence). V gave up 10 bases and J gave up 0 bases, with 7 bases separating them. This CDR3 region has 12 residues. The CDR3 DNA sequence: TGTGCCACGAAGCGTAGCAATCAGCCCCAGCATTTT. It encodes CATKRSNQPQHF.